The 26 T cell receptor beta chains listed next were all sequenced from one sample in a study of cytomegalovirus exposure and HLA in healthy donors. The PCR had 60 Vbeta and 13 Jbeta primers. Assay used: immunoSEQ multiplex PCR; TCRdb lists only in-frame clones, some missing. This table has about 120,000 clones, about 81% appearing once. Material for sequencing was PBMCs. Receptors were obtained from a man aged 35 to 55 in good health and CMV-seronegative.

The chain uses TRBV30 and TRBJ1-1; TRBD1 matches 8 bases. V shed 8 bases and J 1 base; nucleotides not matched to a gene: 6. The germline CDR1 and CDR2 sequences are GTSNPN and SVGIG (reference sequence). The CDR3 sequence is 13 residues long. CDR3 DNA: TGTGCCGCGGACAGGGAGGGGAACACTGAAGCTTTCTTT. Protein sequence: CAADREGNTEAFF.

This clone occurred a few times. The chain combines TRBV27 with TRBJ2-3; 14 bases agree with TRBD2. The trim removed 0 bases at V and 3 bases at J, leaving 8 bases unmatched. CDR1 and CDR2 (germline): MNHEY, SMNVEV (reference sequence). There are 19 residues in the CDR3. CDR3: CASSLSWTSGGYWTDTQYF. In DNA, the CDR3 is TGTGCCAGCAGTTTATCTTGGACTAGCGGGGGGTACTGGACAGATACGCAGTATTTT.

The table lists this clone with a count of one. The chain employs TRBV13 and TRBJ2-2; the D gene is possibly TRBD1 (5 bases). The CDR3 has 15 residues. The germline V and J ends were trimmed by 1 base and 1 base, with 7 bases remaining between them. The germline CDR1 and CDR2 sequences are PRHDT and FYEKMQ (reference sequence). The CDR3 spells CASSLVDRNTGELFF. CDR3 DNA: TGTGCCAGCAGCTTAGTAGACAGGAACACCGGGGAGCTGTTTTTT.

The CDR3 nucleotides read TGCGCCAGCAGCTCCTGGACAGCTAGCACAGATACGCAGTATTTT. Amino acids: CASSSWTASTDTQYF. V gene TRBV5-1 combines with J gene TRBJ2-3; D might be TRBD1 (6 bases). The length of the CDR3 is 15 residues. V lost 3 bases, J lost 0 bases, and 11 bases lay in between. Germline V CDR1 and CDR2: SGHRS, YFSETQ.

This chain joins TRBV6-5 and TRBJ2-7; 8 nucleotides line up with TRBD1. Germline CDR1 MNHEY, CDR2 SVGAGI. The CDR3 covers 15 residues. J lost 6 bases, V lost 1 base, and 8 bases had no gene match. The CDR3 loop is CASSYFSGGRGEQYF. CDR3 sequence (DNA): TGTGCCAGCAGTTACTTCTCAGGGGGCAGGGGCGAGCAGTACTTC.

J is TRBJ1-1 and V is TRBV30; D is possibly TRBD1 (5 bases). Germline loops: CDR1 GTSNPN, CDR2 SVGIG (reference sequence). V lost 1 base and J lost 8, with 5 bases in between. CDR3 length equals 10 residues. The CDR3 loop is CAWSDREAFF. The CDR3 DNA follows: TGTGCCTGGAGTGACAGGGAAGCTTTCTTT.

The chain is built from TRBV5-1 and TRBJ1-1, with a weak D call TRBD1 (5 bases). The V end lost 3 bases, the J end lost 4 bases, and 13 bases lay between the germline ends. This CDR3 has 14 amino acids. CDR1 is SGHRS and CDR2 is YFSETQ in the germline V gene. The CDR3, as DNA: TGCGCCAGCAGCTCCGCGGACACCTTCACTGAAGCTTTCTTT. Amino acid sequence: CASSSADTFTEAFF.

The chain has TRBV2 and TRBJ1-6; TRBD1 is a possible D gene (5 bases). The CDR3 is 14 amino acids. Germline CDR1 is SNHLY and CDR2 is FYNNEI. Between the trimmed V and J ends, which lost 8 bases and 10 bases, there was a span of 18 bases. CDR3 sequence (DNA): TGTGCCAGCGGGGCGTCTCTCCCCCAGTCACCCCTCCACTTT. This codes for CASGASLPQSPLHF.

This chain connects TRBV10-3 to TRBJ2-5; D possibly corresponds to TRBD1 (7 bases). Between the trimmed V and J ends, which lost 3 bases and 2 bases, there was a span of 13 bases. CDR3 length: 15 amino acids. Germline CDR1 ENHRY, CDR2 SYGVKD. Here the CDR3 reads CAISEEQGRQETQYF. As DNA, the CDR3 is TGTGCCATCAGTGAAGAACAGGGGAGGCAAGAGACCCAGTACTTC.

The CDR3 is CASSLGLTGYNEQFF. The CDR3 DNA sequence: TGTGCCAGCAGCTTAGGACTAACAGGGTACAATGAGCAGTTCTTC. V usage is TRBV7-6 and J usage is TRBJ2-1; a possible D gene is TRBD1 (6 bases). Germline V gene lookup returns CDR1 SGHVS and CDR2 FNYEAQ. Trimming cost V 1 base and J 4 bases, with 11 bases left between them. The CDR3 sequence is 15 residues long. The whole variable domain, remainder taken from reference TRBV7-6 and TRBJ2-1, is GAGVSQSPRYKVTKRGQDVALRCDPISGHVSLYWYRQALGQGPEFLTYFNYEAQQDKSGLPNDRFSAERPEGSISTLTIQRTEQRDSAMYRCASSLGLTGYNEQFFGPGTRLTVL.

This clone was detected once. J is TRBJ1-1 and V is TRBV7-2; D is unclear. The germline V gene has CDR1 SGHTA and CDR2 FQGNSA. V was shortened by 5 bases and J by 7 bases, with 8 bases between the two germline ends. The CDR3 is made up of 11 amino acids. CDR3 DNA: TGTGCCAGCAGCAATCGGGGTGAAGCTTTCTTT. This encodes CASSNRGEAFF.

This rearrangement joins TRBV2 to TRBJ2-5; tentative D call: TRBD2 (5 bases). The CDR3 runs 13 residues. V lost 6 bases and J lost 2, with 10 bases in between. Germline V gene sequence: CDR1 SNHLY, CDR2 FYNNEI. This CDR3 is CASRPGSQETQYF. The CDR3 DNA reads TGTGCCAGCAGGCCGGGATCGCAAGAGACCCAGTACTTC.

V usage is TRBV6-5 and J usage is TRBJ1-2, with D tentatively TRBD1 (6 bases). Germline V gene lookup returns CDR1 MNHEY and CDR2 SVGAGI. The V end lost 7 bases, the J end lost 4 bases, and 16 bases lay between the germline ends. This CDR3 comprises 14 residues. The CDR3, as DNA: TGTGCCAGCACCGACAGGAAAATAAGCTATGGCTACACCTTC. It codes for CASTDRKISYGYTF.

With respect to this clone: One end of the junction does not line up with germline, which may come from a read error. The gene calls are TRBV6-5 and TRBJ2-6, with a weak D call TRBD2 (6 bases). Germline assignment: CDR1 MNHEY and CDR2 SVGAGI. The CDR3 is made up of 14 amino acids. The CDR3 coding sequence is TGTGCCAGCCACCGGGACTCTGGGGCCAACGGCCTGACTTTC. It translates to CASHRDSGANGLTF.

This clone was found once. This sequence joins TRBV9 and TRBJ2-1; maybe TRBD2 (6 bases). Germline CDR1 is SGDLS and CDR2 is YYNGEE. V lost 5 bases to trimming and J lost 0 bases, with 15 bases between them. The CDR3 runs 16 residues. The CDR3 DNA sequence: TGTGCCAGCAGTAGACTAACCGGGAGCTCCTACAATGAGCAGTTCTTC. It yields the protein CASSRLTGSSYNEQFF.

The chain joins TRBV7-6 to TRBJ2-7; 12 bases fit TRBD2. The CDR3 spans 19 residues. Losses at the gene ends were 5 bases for V and 0 bases for J; bases not matched to a gene: 14. The germline gives CDR1 SGHVS, CDR2 FNYEAQ. The CDR3 bases are TGTGCCAGCAGCGCAAGACTAGCGGGAGTTTCCACTAGCTCCTACGAGCAGTACTTC. Residues: CASSARLAGVSTSSYEQYF.

Worth noting for this clone: At one of its ends the junction is not consistent with the germline gene, which may arise from a read error. V is TRBV28 and J is TRBJ1-3; TRBD1 is a possible D gene (5 bases). CDR3 length equals 16 residues. Germline loops: CDR1 MDHEN, CDR2 SYDVKM. CDR3 sequence reads: CATSFVGPRAGNTIYF. The CDR3 coding sequence is TGTGCCACCAGTTTTGTGGGGCCCCGAGCTGGAAACACCATATATTTT. The variable domain in full, with the rest retrieved from reference TRBV28 and TRBJ1-3, is DVKVTQSSRYLVKRTGEKVFLECVQDMDHENMFWYRQDPGLGLRLIYFSYDVKMKEKGDIPEGYSVSREKKERFSLILESASTNQTSMYLCATSFVGPRAGNTIYFGEGSWLTVV.

The chain employs TRBV6-6 and TRBJ1-1; D gene uncertain. Looked up from germline, CDR1 is MNHNY and CDR2 is SVGAGI (reference sequence). The CDR3 runs 14 residues. Trimming took 5 bases from V and 4 from J, leaving 14 bases between them. The DNA of the CDR3 is TGTGCCAGCAGTGCACATGGCTCGGGCACTGAAGCTTTCTTT. It specifies CASSAHGSGTEAFF.

The rearrangement joins TRBV6-1 to TRBJ1-6; the D gene is possibly TRBD1 (5 bases). This CDR3 is built from 13 residues. V was cut by 6 bases and J by 9 bases, with 12 bases left in between. The germline V gene encodes CDR1 MNHNS and CDR2 SASEGT. CDR3 region: CASRLEQGSPLHF. The CDR3 bases are TGTGCCAGCAGGCTGGAGCAGGGTTCACCCCTCCACTTT.

The rearrangement joins TRBV7-3 to TRBJ2-6; D possibly corresponds to TRBD2 (6 bases). The V end was cut by 2 bases, the J end by 1 base, with 6 bases between. The length of the CDR3 is 15 residues. Germline V gene sequence: CDR1 SGHTA, CDR2 FQGTGA. The CDR3 bases are TGTGCCAGCAGCTTAGGGGGGTCTGGGGCCAACGTCCTGACTTTC. Amino acid sequence: CASSLGGSGANVLTF.

The V call is TRBV6-1, the J call TRBJ1-5; TRBD1 might be the D (5 bases). CDR1 and CDR2 from the germline V gene are MNHNS and SASEGT. There are 13 residues in the CDR3. Trimming removed 6 bases from V and 4 bases from J, with 10 bases in between. The CDR3 DNA reads as TGTGCCAGCAGGCGACAGACAAATCAGCCCCAGCATTTT. It is translated as CASRRQTNQPQHF.

Details on this clone: This sample also contains other DNA sequences that code for the same CDR3. This chain joins TRBV20-1 and TRBJ2-7; no definite D call. CDR3 size: 11 residues. Trimming cost V 3 bases and J 6 bases, with 9 bases left between them. The germline V gene has CDR1 DFQATT and CDR2 SNEGSKA (reference sequence). CDR3 bases: TGCAGTGCTAGGCAGGCCTCCGAGCAGTACTTC. It yields the protein CSARQASEQYF.

This clone was observed a single time. The chain recombines TRBV4-3 with TRBJ1-1; 9 bases line up with TRBD1. From germline, CDR1 is LGHNA and CDR2 YSLEER. J lost 5 bases, V lost 0 bases, and 7 bases had no gene match. The CDR3 is 16 amino acids. The CDR3 sequence: CASSQDATGTGTEAFF. The CDR3 DNA sequence: TGCGCCAGCAGCCAAGATGCTACCGGGACAGGGACTGAAGCTTTCTTT.

The CDR3 DNA reads TGTGCCACCAGCAGAGGACAGGGGGCATCCTATAATTCACCCCTCCACTTT. It encodes CATSRGQGASYNSPLHF. The rearrangement links TRBV15 to TRBJ1-6, with TRBD1 matching 10 bases. The CDR3 runs 17 residues. The germline gives CDR1 LNHNV, CDR2 YYDKDF (reference sequence). V trimming: 1 base; J trimming: 1 base; junction bases outside the gene matches: 1.

This chain links TRBV6-6 with TRBJ2-2, with 7 bases lining up with TRBD1. In germline, CDR1 is MNHNY, CDR2 SVGAGI (reference sequence). CDR3 length: 16 residues. V lost 6 bases to trimming and J lost 2 bases; unmatched junction nucleotides: 9. In DNA form, the CDR3 reads TGTGCCAGCAGCCTCAGGGGACAGCTAAACACCGGGGAGCTGTTTTTT. Translating gives CASSLRGQLNTGELFF.

This clone showed up just a few times. The rearrangement joins TRBV4-3 to TRBJ2-2; TRBD2 aligns across 8 bases. The CDR3 runs to 17 residues. The V segment lost 0 bases and the J segment 2 bases; nucleotides outside the gene matches: 5. CDR1 and CDR2 from the germline V gene are LGHNA and YSLEER. This chain's CDR3 is CASSQEASGGNTGELFF. The CDR3 region has the DNA TGCGCCAGCAGCCAAGAAGCCAGCGGGGGAAACACCGGGGAGCTGTTTTTT.